This TCR beta chain was identified during a study of cytomegalovirus exposure and HLA in healthy donors. The PCR contained 60 Vbeta and 13 Jbeta primers. TCRdb's copy holds only in-frame clones and misses some; the assay was immunoSEQ multiplex PCR. The sample records over 75,000 clones, over 65% being singletons. The junction had 4 bases not matched to a gene; V was cut back by 4 bases and J by 3 bases. The CDR3 is made up of 14 amino acids. Germline V gene sequence: CDR1 MNHEY, CDR2 SVGAGI. This clone appeared a few times. Its antigen is undetermined. General study points: A later analysis showed HLA-associated TCR beta chains outstripping equally common others in clonal expansion.

The sequencing sample was made of PBMCs. The receptor comes from a man in his fifties or sixties in good health and CMV-seropositive. The chain is built from TRBV6-5 and TRBJ2-7; 9 bases agree with TRBD1. The CDR3 loop is CASSSGTGLYEQYF. The CDR3 bases are TGTGCCAGCAGTTCCGGGACAGGGCTCTACGAGCAGTACTTC.